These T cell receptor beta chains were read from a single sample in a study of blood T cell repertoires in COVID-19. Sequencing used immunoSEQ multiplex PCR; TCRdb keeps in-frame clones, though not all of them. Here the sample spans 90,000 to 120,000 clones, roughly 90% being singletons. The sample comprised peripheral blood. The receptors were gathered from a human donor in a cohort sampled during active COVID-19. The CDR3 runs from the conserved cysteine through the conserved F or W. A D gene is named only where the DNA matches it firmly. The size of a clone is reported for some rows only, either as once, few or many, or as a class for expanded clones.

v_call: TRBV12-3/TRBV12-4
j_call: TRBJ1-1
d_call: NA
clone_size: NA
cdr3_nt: TGTGCCAGCAGTTTAATATACAGTGAAGCTTTCTTT
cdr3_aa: CASSLIYSEAFF

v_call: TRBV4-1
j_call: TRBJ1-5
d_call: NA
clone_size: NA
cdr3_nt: TGCGCCAGCAGCCAAGTAGGGGTGAGCAATCAGCCCCAGCATTTT
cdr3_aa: CASSQVGVSNQPQHF

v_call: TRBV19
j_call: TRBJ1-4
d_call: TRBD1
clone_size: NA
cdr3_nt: TGTGCCAGTAGTGCTTCACAGGGGGCCAGGGGAAAACTGTTTTTT
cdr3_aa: CASSASQGARGKLFF

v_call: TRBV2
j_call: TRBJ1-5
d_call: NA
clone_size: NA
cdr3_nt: TGTGCCAGCAGTGAATTGGGAGACCAGCCCCAGCATTTT
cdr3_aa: CASSELGDQPQHF

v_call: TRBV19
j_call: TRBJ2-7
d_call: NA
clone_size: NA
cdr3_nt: TGTGCCAGTAGTATGGGCACAGGCCCCTACGAGCAGTACTTC
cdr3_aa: CASSMGTGPYEQYF

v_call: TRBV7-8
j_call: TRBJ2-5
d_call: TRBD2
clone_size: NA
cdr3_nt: TGTGCCAGCAGCTACCGCGGGGGGGAGACCCAGTACTTC
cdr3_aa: CASSYRGGETQYF

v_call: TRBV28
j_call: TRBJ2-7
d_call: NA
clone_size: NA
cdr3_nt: TGTGCCAGCAGTTTACGTCAGGGATCCTACGAGCAGTACTTC
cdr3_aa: CASSLRQGSYEQYF

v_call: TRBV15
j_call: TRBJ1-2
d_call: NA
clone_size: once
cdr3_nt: TGTGCCACCAGCAGAGGGGAGTTGGATGGCTACACCTTC
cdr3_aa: CATSRGELDGYTF

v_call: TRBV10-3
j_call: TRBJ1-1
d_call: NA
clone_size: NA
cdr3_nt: TGTGCCATCAGTATAAGCAAAGCGAACACTGAAGCTTTCTTT
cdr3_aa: CAISISKANTEAFF

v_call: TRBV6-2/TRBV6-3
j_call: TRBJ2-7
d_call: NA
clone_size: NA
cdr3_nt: TGTGCCAGCAGTTACCTAACAGGCAACGAGCAGTACTTC
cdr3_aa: CASSYLTGNEQYF

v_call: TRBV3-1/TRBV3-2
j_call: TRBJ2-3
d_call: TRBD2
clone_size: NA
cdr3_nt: TGTGCCAGCACCCTAGGCGGGAGAAGGACAGATACGCAGTATTTT
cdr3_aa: CASTLGGRRTDTQYF

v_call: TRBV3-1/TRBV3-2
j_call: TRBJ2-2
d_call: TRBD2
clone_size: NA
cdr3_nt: TGTGCCAGCAGCCCCACGGGACTAGCGGGAGATACCGGGGAGCTGTTTTTT
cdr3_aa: CASSPTGLAGDTGELFF

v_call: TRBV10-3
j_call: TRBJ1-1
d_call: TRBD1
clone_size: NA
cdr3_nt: TGTGCCATCAGTGAGTCCGGGACAGGGATGAACACTGAAGCTTTCTTT
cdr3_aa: CAISESGTGMNTEAFF

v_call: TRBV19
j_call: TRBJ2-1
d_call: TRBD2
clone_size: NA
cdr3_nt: TGTGCCAGTAATTTGGGTCCTAGCGGGTCCTACAATGAGCAGTTCTTC
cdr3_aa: CASNLGPSGSYNEQFF

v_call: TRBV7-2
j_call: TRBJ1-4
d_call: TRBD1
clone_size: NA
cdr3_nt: TGTGCCAGCAGCTTAGGGACAGGCGATTCTGAAAAACTGTTTTTT
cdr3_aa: CASSLGTGDSEKLFF

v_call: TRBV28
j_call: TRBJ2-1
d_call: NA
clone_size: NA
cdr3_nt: TGTGCCAGCAGTTTCCTTGATGAGCAGTTCTTC
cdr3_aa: CASSFLDEQFF

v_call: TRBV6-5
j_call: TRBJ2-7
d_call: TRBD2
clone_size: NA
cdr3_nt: TGTGCCAGCAGTCGGACTAGTGAGGGTTCCGAGCAGTACTTC
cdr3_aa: CASSRTSEGSEQYF

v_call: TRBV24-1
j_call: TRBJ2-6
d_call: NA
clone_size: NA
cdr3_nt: TGTGCCACCAGTGAAGGCCTTGGAGGGGTCGGTGGGGCCAACGTCCTGACTTTC
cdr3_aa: CATSEGLGGVGGANVLTF

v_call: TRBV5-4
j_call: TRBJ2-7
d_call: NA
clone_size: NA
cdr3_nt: TGTGCCAGCAGCTTGGTGGCCAGCTCCTACGAGCAGTACTTC
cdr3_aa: CASSLVASSYEQYF

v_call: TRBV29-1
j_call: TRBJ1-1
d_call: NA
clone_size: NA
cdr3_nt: TGCAGCGTTGAGCTTGTGGGGCAGCCGAACACTGAAGCTTTCTTT
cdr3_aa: CSVELVGQPNTEAFF

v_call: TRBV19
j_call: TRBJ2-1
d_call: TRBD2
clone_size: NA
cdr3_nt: TGTGCCAGTACCCCTCGCCCCGGGACTAGCGGGAGCGGTGAGCAGTTCTTC
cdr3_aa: CASTPRPGTSGSGEQFF

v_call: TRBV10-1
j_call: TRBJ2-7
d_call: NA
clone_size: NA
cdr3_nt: TGCGCCAGCAGTGAGGGGGCTTATTACGAGCAGTACTTC
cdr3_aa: CASSEGAYYEQYF